The 3 T cell receptor beta chains below were found in one sample sequenced in a study of a mutant IDH1 vaccine in newly diagnosed glioma. This sample's time point: week 35, safety follow-up. The investigators gave 300 ug of mutant IDH1 20-mer peptide in each vaccine dose, together with topical imiquimod. Their specific antigens are unknown. The repertoire was sequenced with immunoSEQ multiplex PCR; TCRdb's copy has only in-frame clones and lacks some. The sample has roughly 52,000 clones; 84% are singletons. The sample was PBMCs, taken from a glioma patient whose treatment included an IDH1 peptide vaccine. These TCRs come from a young woman with glioma.

J is TRBJ1-3 and V is TRBV6-5, with D possibly being TRBD1 (5 bases). Germline CDR1 reads MNHEY; CDR2 reads SVGAGI. There are 15 residues in the CDR3. The V end lost 5 bases, the J end lost 2 bases, and 13 bases lay between the germline ends. The CDR3 bases are TGTGCCAGCAGTCTAGGGGTCCTAGCTGGAAACACCATATATTTT. This sequence encodes CASSLGVLAGNTIYF.

The CDR3 DNA reads as TGTGCCAGCAGCACCCTCCTGGGGCAAAACAATGAGCAGTTCTTC. Protein: CASSTLLGQNNEQFF. V is TRBV7-9 and J is TRBJ2-1, with D possibly being TRBD1 (5 bases). V gave up 5 bases and J gave up 5 bases, with 16 bases separating them. Germline-derived CDR1 and CDR2 are SEHNR and FQNEAQ (reference sequence). This CDR3 has 15 amino acids.

This sequence joins TRBV5-1 and TRBJ1-2, with TRBD1 identical over 7 bases. There are 14 residues in the CDR3. V dropped 2 bases and J dropped 8; count of bases not matched to a gene: 9. Looked up from germline, CDR1 is SGHRS and CDR2 is YFSETQ. As DNA, the CDR3 is TGCGCCAGCAGCTTAACGACAGGGCCAGGGGGCTACACCTTC. Its protein product is CASSLTTGPGGYTF.